The following is a T cell receptor beta chain sequence with its context. In the authors' workflow: It was from reference gene primer amplification that nucleated cell counts were estimated. Method: immunoSEQ multiplex PCR; TCRdb's copy keeps in-frame clones and lacks some. V and J calls plus clone size are reproduced from that table; the DNA served to infer D and trimming. The sample has 100,000 to 150,000 clones, 85% to 90% seen once. The sample comes from a study of blood T cell repertoires in COVID-19. The overall study: There were acute and convalescent COVID-19 samples, and they came from the United States, Italy and Spain. In each case, the material was cDNA or gDNA derived from T cells, B-cell-depleted T cells, or PBMCs.

Per germline, CDR1 LGHDT and CDR2 YNNKEL (reference sequence). The junction had 1 base not matched to a gene; V was cut back by 4 bases and J by 4 bases. The CDR3 runs 12 residues. This rearrangement joins TRBV3-1 (or the pseudogene TRBV3-2) to TRBJ2-7; 7 bases line up with TRBD2. The sample was peripheral blood. The receptor was isolated from a man between 60 and 75 years old with COVID-19, enrolled during active disease. CDR3 sequence (DNA): TGTGCCAGCAGCCTGGGGGGGTACGAGCAGTACTTC. Encoded protein: CASSLGGYEQYF.